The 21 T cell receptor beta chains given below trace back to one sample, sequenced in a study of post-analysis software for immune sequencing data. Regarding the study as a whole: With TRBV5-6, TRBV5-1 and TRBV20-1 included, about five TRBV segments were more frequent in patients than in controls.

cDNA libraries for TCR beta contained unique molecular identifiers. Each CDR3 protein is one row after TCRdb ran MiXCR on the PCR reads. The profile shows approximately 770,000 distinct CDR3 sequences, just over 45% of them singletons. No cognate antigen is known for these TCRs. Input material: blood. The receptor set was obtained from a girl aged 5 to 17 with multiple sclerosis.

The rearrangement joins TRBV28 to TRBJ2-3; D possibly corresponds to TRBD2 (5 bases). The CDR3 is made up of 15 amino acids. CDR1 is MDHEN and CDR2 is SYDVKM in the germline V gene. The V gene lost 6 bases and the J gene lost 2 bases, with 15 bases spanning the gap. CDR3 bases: TGTGCCAGCAGCCCTCGGGGATCCCCCACAGATACGCAGTATTTT. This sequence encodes CASSPRGSPTDTQYF. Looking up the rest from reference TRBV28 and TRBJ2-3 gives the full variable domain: DVKVTQSSRYLVKRTGEKVFLECVQDMDHENMFWYRQDPGLGLRLIYFSYDVKMKEKGDIPEGYSVSREKKERFSLILESASTNQTSMYLCASSPRGSPTDTQYFGPGTRLTVL.

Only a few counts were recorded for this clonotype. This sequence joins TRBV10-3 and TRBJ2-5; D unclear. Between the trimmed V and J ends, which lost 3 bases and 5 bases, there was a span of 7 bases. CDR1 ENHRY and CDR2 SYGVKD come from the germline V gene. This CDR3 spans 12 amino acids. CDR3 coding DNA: TGTGCCATCAGTGACGGAGTGGAGACCCAGTACTTC. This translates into CAISDGVETQYF.

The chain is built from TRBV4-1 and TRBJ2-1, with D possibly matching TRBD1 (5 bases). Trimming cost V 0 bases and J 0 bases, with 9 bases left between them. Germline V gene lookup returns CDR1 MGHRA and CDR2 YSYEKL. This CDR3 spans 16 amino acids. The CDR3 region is CASSQDWGYSYNEQFF. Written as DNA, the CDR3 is TGCGCCAGCAGCCAAGACTGGGGCTACTCCTACAATGAGCAGTTCTTC.

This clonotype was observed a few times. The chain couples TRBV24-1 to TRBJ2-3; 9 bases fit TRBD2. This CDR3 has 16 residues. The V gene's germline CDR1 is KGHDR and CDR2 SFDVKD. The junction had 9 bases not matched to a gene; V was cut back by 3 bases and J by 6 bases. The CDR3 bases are TGTGCCACCAGTGATGCGGGAGGGCCTATAGAGGATACGCAGTATTTT. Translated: CATSDAGGPIEDTQYF.

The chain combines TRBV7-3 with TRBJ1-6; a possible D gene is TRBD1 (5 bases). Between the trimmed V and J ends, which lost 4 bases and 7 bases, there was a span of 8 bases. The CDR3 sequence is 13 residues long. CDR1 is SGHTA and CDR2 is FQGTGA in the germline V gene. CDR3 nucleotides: TGTGCCAGCAGCTCACAGGCAAATTCACCCCTCCACTTT. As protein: CASSSQANSPLHF.

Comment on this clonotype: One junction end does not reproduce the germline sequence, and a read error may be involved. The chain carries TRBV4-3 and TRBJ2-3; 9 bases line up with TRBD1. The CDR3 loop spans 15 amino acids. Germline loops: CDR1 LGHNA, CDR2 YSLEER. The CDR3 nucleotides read TGCGCCAACAGCCAAGCCCTACAGGGGGCGGATACGCAGTATTTT. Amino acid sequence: CANSQALQGADTQYF.

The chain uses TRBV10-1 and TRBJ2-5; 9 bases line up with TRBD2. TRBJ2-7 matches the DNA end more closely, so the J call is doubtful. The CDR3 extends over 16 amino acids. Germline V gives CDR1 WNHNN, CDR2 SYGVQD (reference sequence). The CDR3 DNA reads TGCGCCAGCAGGGAACTAGCGGGCCCGACGTTCTACGAGCAGTACTTC. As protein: CASRELAGPTFYEQYF.

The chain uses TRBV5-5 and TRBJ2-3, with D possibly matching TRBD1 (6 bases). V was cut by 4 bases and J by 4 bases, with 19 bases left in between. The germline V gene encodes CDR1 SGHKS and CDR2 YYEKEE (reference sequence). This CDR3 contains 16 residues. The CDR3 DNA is TGTGCCAGCAGCCCGCAGGGGTCATGGACACCAGATACGCAGTATTTT. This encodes CASSPQGSWTPDTQYF.

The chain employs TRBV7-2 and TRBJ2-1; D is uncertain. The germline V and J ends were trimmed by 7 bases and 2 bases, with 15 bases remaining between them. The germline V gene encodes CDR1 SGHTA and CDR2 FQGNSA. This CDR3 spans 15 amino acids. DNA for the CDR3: TGTGCCAGCACCATAGAACACGGACCCTACAATGAGCAGTTCTTC. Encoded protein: CASTIEHGPYNEQFF. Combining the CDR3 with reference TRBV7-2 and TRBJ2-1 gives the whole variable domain GAGVSQSPSNKVTEKGKDVELRCDPISGHTALYWYRQSLGQGLEFLIYFQGNSAPDKSGLPSDRFSAERTGGSVSTLTIQRTQQEDSAVYLCASTIEHGPYNEQFFGPGTRLTVL.

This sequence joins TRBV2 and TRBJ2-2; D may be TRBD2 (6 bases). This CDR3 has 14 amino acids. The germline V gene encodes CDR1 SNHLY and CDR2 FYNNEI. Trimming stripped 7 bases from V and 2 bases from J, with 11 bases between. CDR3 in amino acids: CASIPGLNTGELFF. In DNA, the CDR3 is TGTGCCAGCATTCCGGGACTCAACACCGGGGAGCTGTTTTTT.

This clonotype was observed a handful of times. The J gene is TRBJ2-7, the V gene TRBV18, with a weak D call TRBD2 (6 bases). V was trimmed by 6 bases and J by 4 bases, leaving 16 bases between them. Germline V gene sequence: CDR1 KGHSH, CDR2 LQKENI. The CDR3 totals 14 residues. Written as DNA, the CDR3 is TGTGCCAGCTCCCCAGGCGGGGCGGGGTACGAGCAGTACTTC. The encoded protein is CASSPGGAGYEQYF.

The DNA of the CDR3 is TGTGCCAGCAGTTTGGGTGGTAACGAAGGGTACTTC. Translation gives CASSLGGNEGYF. The rearrangement uses TRBV12-3 or TRBV12-4 and TRBJ2-5; D ambiguous. This CDR3 spans 12 amino acids. V lost 3 bases, J lost 13 bases, and 15 bases lay in between.

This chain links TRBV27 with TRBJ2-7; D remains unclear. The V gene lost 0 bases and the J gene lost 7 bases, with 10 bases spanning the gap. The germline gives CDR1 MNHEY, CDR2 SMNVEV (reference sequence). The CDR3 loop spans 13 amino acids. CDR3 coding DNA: TGTGCCAGCAGTTTATCCCCCCGGCGGGAGCAGTACTTC. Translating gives CASSLSPRREQYF.

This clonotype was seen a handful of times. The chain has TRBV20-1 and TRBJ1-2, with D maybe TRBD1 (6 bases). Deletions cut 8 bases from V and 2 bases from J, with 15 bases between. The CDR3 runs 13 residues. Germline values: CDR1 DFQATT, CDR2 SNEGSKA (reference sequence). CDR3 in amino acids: CSTRDTVNYGYTF. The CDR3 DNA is TGCAGTACCCGGGACACCGTAAACTATGGCTACACCTTC.

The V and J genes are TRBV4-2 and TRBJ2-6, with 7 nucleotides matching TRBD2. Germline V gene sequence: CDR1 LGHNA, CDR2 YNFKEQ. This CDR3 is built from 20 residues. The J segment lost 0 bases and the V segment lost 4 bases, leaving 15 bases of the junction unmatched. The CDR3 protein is CASSPGTWRELSSGANVLTF. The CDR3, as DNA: TGTGCCAGCAGCCCCGGAACCTGGCGGGAGTTAAGCTCTGGGGCCAACGTCCTGACTTTC.

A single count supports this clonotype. The CDR3: CASSSSPVSQPQHF. The CDR3, as DNA: TGTGCCAGCAGTTCAAGCCCAGTTTCTCAGCCCCAGCATTTT. This chain joins TRBV12-3 or TRBV12-4 and TRBJ1-5; D is unresolved. The CDR3 extends over 14 amino acids. The V gene lost 4 bases and the J gene lost 6 bases, with 13 bases spanning the gap.

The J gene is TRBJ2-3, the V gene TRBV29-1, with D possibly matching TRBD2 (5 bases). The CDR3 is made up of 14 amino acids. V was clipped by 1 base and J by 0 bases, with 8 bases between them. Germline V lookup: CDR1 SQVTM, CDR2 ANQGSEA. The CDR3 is CSVEARGSTDTQYF. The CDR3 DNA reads TGCAGCGTTGAAGCCCGGGGTAGCACAGATACGCAGTATTTT.

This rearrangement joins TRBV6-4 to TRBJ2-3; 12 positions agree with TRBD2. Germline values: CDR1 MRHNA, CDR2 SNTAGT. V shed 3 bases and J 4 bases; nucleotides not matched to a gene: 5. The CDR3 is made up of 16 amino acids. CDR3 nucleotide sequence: TGTGCCAGCAGTGAGACGACTAGCGGGAGTTCAGATACGCAGTATTTT. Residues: CASSETTSGSSDTQYF.

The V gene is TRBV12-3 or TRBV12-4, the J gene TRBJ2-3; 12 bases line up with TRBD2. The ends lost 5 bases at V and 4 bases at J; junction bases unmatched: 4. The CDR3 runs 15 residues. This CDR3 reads CASSQTSGSADTQYF. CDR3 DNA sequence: TGTGCCAGCAGTCAGACTAGCGGGAGCGCAGATACGCAGTATTTT.

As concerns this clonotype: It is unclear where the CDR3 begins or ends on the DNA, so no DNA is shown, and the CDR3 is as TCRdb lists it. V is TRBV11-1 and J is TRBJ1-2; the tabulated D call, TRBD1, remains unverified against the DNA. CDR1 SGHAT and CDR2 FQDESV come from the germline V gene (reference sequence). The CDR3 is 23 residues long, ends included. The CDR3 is CASSPGAVEQYFGPGTCNYGYTF.

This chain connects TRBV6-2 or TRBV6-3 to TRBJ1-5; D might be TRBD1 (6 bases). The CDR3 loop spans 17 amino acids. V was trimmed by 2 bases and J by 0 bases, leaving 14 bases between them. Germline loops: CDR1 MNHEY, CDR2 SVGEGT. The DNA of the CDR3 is TGTGCCAGCAGTTACGAGTTCGGGGGGCGTAGCAATCAGCCCCAGCATTTT. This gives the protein CASSYEFGGRSNQPQHF.